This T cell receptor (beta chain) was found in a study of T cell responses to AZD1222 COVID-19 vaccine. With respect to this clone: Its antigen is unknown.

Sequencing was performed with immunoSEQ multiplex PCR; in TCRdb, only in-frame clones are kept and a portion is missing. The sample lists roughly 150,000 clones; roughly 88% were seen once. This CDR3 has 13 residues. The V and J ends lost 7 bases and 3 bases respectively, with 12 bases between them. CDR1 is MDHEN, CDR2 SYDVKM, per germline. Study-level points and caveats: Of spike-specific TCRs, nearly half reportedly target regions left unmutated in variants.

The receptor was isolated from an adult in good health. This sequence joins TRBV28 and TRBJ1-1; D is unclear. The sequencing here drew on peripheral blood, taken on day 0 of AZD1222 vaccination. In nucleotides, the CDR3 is TGTGCCAGCACCCTCCACGTGGACACTGAAGCTTTCTTT. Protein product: CASTLHVDTEAFF.